Below are 6 T cell receptor beta chains sequenced from a single sample in a study of blood T cell repertoires in COVID-19. Some clones are missing from TCRdb's copy, which holds only in-frame ones; the method was immunoSEQ multiplex PCR. The sample yields about 62,000 clones, approximately 82% seen once. The specimen sequenced was peripheral blood. Receptor source: a human donor in a cohort sampled during active COVID-19.

This chain links TRBV27 with TRBJ1-2; weak D call: TRBD1 (5 bases). The CDR3 runs to 14 residues. CDR1 and CDR2 from the germline V gene are MNHEY and SMNVEV (reference sequence). The V end was cut by 0 bases, the J end by 2 bases, with 7 bases between. CDR3 amino acids: CASSLSGGNYGYTF. The CDR3 nucleotides read TGTGCCAGCAGTTTATCGGGGGGGAACTATGGCTACACCTTC.

This clone was detected once. This chain uses TRBV5-4 with TRBJ2-4; D unresolved. The germline V and J ends were trimmed by 0 bases and 3 bases, with 10 bases remaining between them. The CDR3 has 15 residues. From germline, CDR1 is SGHNT and CDR2 YYREEE (reference sequence). For the CDR3, the DNA is TGTGCCAGCAGCTTGGCAGGCGTTGTCAAAAACATTCAGTACTTC. Protein sequence: CASSLAGVVKNIQYF.

For this clone: The junction does not match germline at one end; this may be a read error. The gene calls are TRBV30 and TRBJ2-7; D may be TRBD1 (6 bases). Germline loops: CDR1 GTSNPN, CDR2 SVGIG (reference sequence). The CDR3 is 12 amino acids. CDR3 in DNA: TGTGCCTGGAGTGTACAGGGTGGCCGTCGGAACTTC. Its protein product is CAWSVQGGRRNF.

The CDR3 region has the DNA TGCGCCAGCAGCTCAATCGACAGGGGCGGCGGCTACACCTTC. This sequence encodes CASSSIDRGGGYTF. This rearrangement joins TRBV5-1 to TRBJ1-2, with 8 bases lining up with TRBD1. Trimming took 3 bases from V and 8 from J; bases not matched to a gene: 9. The CDR3 extends over 14 amino acids. Germline CDR1 and CDR2: SGHRS and YFSETQ.

The V gene is TRBV4-1, the J gene TRBJ2-7, with D maybe TRBD1 (5 bases). CDR1 is MGHRA, CDR2 YSYEKL, per germline. CDR3 length equals 14 residues. Trimming cost V 1 base and J 2 bases, with 9 bases left between them. As DNA, the CDR3 is TGCGCCAGCAGCCAAGGGGGCTTTACCTACGAGCAGTACTTC. Protein sequence: CASSQGGFTYEQYF.

The genes are TRBV4-2 and TRBJ2-2; the D gene is possibly TRBD2 (6 bases). The ends were cut back, 3 bases at V and 0 bases at J, with 8 bases in the middle. Germline V CDR1 and CDR2: LGHNA, YNFKEQ. This CDR3 spans 15 amino acids. CDR3 coding DNA: TGTGCCAGCAGCCAGGGCGGGGCGAACACCGGGGAGCTGTTTTTT. Translated: CASSQGGANTGELFF.